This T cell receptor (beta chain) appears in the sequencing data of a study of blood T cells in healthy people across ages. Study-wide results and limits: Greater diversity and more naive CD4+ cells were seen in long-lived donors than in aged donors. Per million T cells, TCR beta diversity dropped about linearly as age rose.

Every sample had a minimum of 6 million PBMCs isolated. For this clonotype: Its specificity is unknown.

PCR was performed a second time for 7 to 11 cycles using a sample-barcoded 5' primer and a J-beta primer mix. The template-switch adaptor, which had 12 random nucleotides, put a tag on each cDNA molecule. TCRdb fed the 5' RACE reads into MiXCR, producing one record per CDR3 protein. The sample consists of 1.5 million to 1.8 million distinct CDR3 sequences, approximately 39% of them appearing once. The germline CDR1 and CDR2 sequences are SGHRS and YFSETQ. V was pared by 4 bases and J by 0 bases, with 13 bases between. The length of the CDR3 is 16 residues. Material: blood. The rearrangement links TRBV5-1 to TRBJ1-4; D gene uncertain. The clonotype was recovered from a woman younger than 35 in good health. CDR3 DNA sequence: TGCGCCAGCAGCCCGGGAAGGGTGTCAACTAATGAAAAACTGTTTTTT. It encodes CASSPGRVSTNEKLFF.